What follows describes a single T cell receptor (beta chain). At the DNA level, this CDR3 is encoded by other sequences in the same sample as well. This specimen comes from a study of control samples from healthy donors and cancer patients. TCRdb's copy holds only in-frame clones and misses some; the assay was immunoSEQ multiplex PCR. The table has 100,000 to 150,000 clones, more than 90% seen once. The germline CDR1 and CDR2 sequences are SGHDT and YYEEEE. The ends lost 4 bases at V and 8 bases at J; junction bases unmatched: 14. The CDR3 is made up of 15 amino acids. Sequencing input: blood. This clonotype was obtained from a man between 18 and 35 years old in good health. The V and J genes are TRBV5-6 and TRBJ1-1; 7 nucleotides line up with TRBD1. CDR3 in amino acids: CASSQGGRGGLEAFF. In DNA form, the CDR3 reads TGTGCCAGCAGCCAAGGGGGCAGGGGTGGTTTAGAAGCTTTCTTT.